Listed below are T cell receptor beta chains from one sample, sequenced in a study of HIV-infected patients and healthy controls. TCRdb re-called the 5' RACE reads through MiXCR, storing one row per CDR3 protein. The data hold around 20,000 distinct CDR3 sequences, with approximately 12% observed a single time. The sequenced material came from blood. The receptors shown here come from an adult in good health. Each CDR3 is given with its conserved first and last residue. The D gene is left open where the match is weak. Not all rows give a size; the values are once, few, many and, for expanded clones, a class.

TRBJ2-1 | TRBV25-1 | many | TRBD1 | TGTGCCAGCATGAGGGGGCAGAATGAGCAGTTCTTC | CASMRGQNEQFF
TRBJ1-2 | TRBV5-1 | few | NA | TGCGCCAGCAGCTTGAACAGGGAGGCCAACTATGGCTACACCTTC | CASSLNREANYGYTF
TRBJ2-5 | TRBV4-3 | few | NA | TGCGCCAGCAGCCAAGACGCGTTTAACGGTTGGGAGACCCAGTACTTC | CASSQDAFNGWETQYF
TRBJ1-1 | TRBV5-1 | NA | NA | TGCGCCAGCAGCTTGGTAAGGGGTTCACGCACTGAAGCTTTCTTT | CASSLVRGSRTEAFF
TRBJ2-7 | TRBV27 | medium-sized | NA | TGTGCCAGCAGCCTTTATTCCGGGGGCCATGGCGACGAGCAGTACTTC | CASSLYSGGHGDEQYF
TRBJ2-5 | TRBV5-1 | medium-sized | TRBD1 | TGCGCCAGCAGCGTAAGACAGGGGTGGGAGACCCAGTACTTC | CASSVRQGWETQYF
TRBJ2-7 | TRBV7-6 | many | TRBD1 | TGTGCCAGCAGCTCTGAAGGCTCCGGGACAGTGAGCTCCTACGAGCAGTACTTC | CASSSEGSGTVSSYEQYF
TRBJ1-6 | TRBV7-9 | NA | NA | TGTGCCATCGGGGATCGGGGCTCACCCCTCCACTTT | CAIGDRGSPLHF
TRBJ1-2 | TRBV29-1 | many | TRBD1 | TGCAGCGTTCAGGACAGGGGAGGTTATGGCTACACCTTC | CSVQDRGGYGYTF
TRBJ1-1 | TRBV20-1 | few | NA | TGCAGTGCTAGCCCAAAGGGGTCGCCTGAAGCTTTCTTT | CSASPKGSPEAFF
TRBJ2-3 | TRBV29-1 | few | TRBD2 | TGCAGCCTCCTGAGCGGGGGAATTGGGAATACGCAGTATTTT | CSLLSGGIGNTQYF
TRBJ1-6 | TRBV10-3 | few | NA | TGTGCCATCAGTGAGTCCACAGGTTCCTTGGCCTCACCCCTCCACTTT | CAISESTGSLASPLHF
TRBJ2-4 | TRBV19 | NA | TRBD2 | TGTGCCAGTAGTATTCTTTCGGGAGGTCGAGCCAAAAACATTCAGTACTTC | CASSILSGGRAKNIQYF
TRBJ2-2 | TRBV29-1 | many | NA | TGCAGCGTTGCTCTGGCTGTGAACACCGGGGAGCTGTTTTTT | CSVALAVNTGELFF
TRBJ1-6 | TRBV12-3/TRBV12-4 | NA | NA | TGTGCCAGCAGGCTGTTCGGGGGAAATTCACCCCTCCACTTT | CASRLFGGNSPLHF
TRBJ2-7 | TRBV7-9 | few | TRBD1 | TGTGCCAGCAGCCTTCCGAGACAGGGGTACGAGCAGTACTTC | CASSLPRQGYEQYF
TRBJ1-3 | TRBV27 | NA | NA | TGTGCCAGCAGTCCGGACAGCCTGGCAGGGGCCATATATTTT | CASSPDSLAGAIYF
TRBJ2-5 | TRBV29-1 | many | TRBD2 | TGCAGCGTTGCTAGACTAGCGGGGGGGTTAGAGACCCAGTACTTC | CSVARLAGGLETQYF
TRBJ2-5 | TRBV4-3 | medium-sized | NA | TGCGCCAGCAGCCAAGAAATGGGCCTCCAAGAGACCCAGTACTTC | CASSQEMGLQETQYF
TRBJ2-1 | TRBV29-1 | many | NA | TGCAGCGTTCCGGGACAGCGGGACAATGAGCAGTTCTTC | CSVPGQRDNEQFF
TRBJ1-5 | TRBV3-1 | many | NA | TGTGCCAGCAGCCAGTTCGGGGGACAGCCCCAGCATTTT | CASSQFGGQPQHF
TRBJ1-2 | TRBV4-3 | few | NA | TGCGCCAGCAGCCAAGATTTCTCTGGAGGGAACTATGGCTACACCTTC | CASSQDFSGGNYGYTF
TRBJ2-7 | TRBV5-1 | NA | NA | TGCGCCAGCAGCCCGGACAGCTACGAGCAGTACTTC | CASSPDSYEQYF
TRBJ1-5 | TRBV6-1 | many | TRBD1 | TGTGCCAGCCTTACCGGGACAGCATCTTATCAGCCCCAGCATTTT | CASLTGTASYQPQHF
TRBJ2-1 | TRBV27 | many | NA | TGTGCCAGCACTCCGGCAGCCCTCCATGAGCAGTTCTTC | CASTPAALHEQFF
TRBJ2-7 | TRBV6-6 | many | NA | TGTGCCAGCAGTTTACCCCAGCGCGAGCAGTACTTC | CASSLPQREQYF
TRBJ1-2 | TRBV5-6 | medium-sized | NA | TGTGCCAGCAGCTTGATGGAGGGGATCTACACCTTC | CASSLMEGIYTF
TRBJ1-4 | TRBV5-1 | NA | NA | TGCGCCAGCAGCTTGGAAGGGAGGGATGAAAAACTGTTTTTT | CASSLEGRDEKLFF
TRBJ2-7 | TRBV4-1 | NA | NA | TGCGCCAGCAGCCCCCAGCCGGCGAAGATAGGCGAGCAGTACTTC | CASSPQPAKIGEQYF
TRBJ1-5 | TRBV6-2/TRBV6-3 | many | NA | TGTGCCAGCGAAAACAGGGCACGGGGCAATCAGCCCCAGCATTTT | CASENRARGNQPQHF
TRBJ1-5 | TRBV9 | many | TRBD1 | TGTGCCAGCAGCGCGACAGGGTACGGCAATCAGCCCCAGCATTTT | CASSATGYGNQPQHF
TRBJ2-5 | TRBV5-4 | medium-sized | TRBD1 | TGTGCCAGCAGCGATCAGGGGGCCGGAGAGACCCAGTACTTC | CASSDQGAGETQYF
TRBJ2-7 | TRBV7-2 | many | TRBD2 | TGTGCCAGCAGCGCACTAGCGGGGGGCTACGAGCAGTACTTC | CASSALAGGYEQYF
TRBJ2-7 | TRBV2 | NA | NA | TGTGCCAGCAGTGAAGCCTACGAGCAGTACTTC | CASSEAYEQYF
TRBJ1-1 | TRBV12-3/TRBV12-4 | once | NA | TGTGCCAGCAGTTTATTAAGGGTGAACACTGAAGCTTTCTTT | CASSLLRVNTEAFF
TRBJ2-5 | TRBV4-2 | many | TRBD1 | TGTGCCAGCAGCCTAACGACAGGGCTGGAGACCCAGTACTTC | CASSLTTGLETQYF
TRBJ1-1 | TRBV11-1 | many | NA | TGTGCCAGCAGCTTAACACAGGTACACACTGAAGCTTTCTTT | CASSLTQVHTEAFF
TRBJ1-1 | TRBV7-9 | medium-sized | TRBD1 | TGTGCCAGCAGCTTACAGGGGGCGGATAGTAGGCAAGCTTTCTTT | CASSLQGADSRQAFF
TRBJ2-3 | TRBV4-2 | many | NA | TGTGCCAGCAGCCGGGCGGGGGCAGTCACAGATACGCAGTATTTT | CASSRAGAVTDTQYF
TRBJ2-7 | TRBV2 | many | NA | TGTGCCAGCAGTGAAACGGGCGAGCAGTACTTC | CASSETGEQYF
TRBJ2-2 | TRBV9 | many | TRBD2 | TGTGCCAGCTCCGGACTAGCCCCCTCCGCCGGGGAGCTGTTTTTT | CASSGLAPSAGELFF
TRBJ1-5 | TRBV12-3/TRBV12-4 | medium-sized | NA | TGTGCCAGCACCTTTCGCCCGCTCGGACAGATATACAGCAATCAGCCCCAGCATTTT | CASTFRPLGQIYSNQPQHF
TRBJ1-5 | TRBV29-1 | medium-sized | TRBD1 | TGCAGCGTTGAGCAGGGGGAAGGTCAGCCCCAGCATTTT | CSVEQGEGQPQHF
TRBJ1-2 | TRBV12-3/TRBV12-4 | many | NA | TGTGCCAGCAGTTTAGAGAGTAAGGGGCGGGATGGCTACACCTTC | CASSLESKGRDGYTF
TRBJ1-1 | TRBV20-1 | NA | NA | TGCAGTGCTAGGTTAAACACTGAAGCTTTCTTT | CSARLNTEAFF
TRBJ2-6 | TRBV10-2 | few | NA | TGCGCCAGCAGTGAGTCGGTGCCTGGGGCCAACGTCCTGACTTTC | CASSESVPGANVLTF
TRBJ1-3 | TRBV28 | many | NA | TGTGCCAGCAGTTCCCAAGGACAGCGCAACACCATATATTTT | CASSSQGQRNTIYF
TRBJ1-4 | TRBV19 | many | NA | TGTGCCAGTACCCAACGGGGACGGACTAATGAAAAACTGTTTTTT | CASTQRGRTNEKLFF